This paragraph covers one T cell receptor beta chain sequence. The antigen remains unidentified. Trimming left V 5 bases short and J 1 base short, with 3 bases between. The CDR3 length is 11 residues. Germline assignment: CDR1 SGHNT and CDR2 YENEEA. These data come from a study of cytomegalovirus exposure and HLA in healthy donors. Whole-study context: A prior analysis found 100 million to 140 million unique TCR beta sequences from around 180 million T cells. Within an early data release were about 85 million unique TCRs drawn from HLA-typed donors. The study's findings and limits: Many donors shared some public TCRs, even though most TCR sequences were rare.

PCR amplification relied on 60 Vbeta primers (plus 13 Jbeta primers). In the study's own analysis: An analysis performed later counted 81 million or so unique TCR beta chains (approximately 12 million of them shared). Libraries were prepared by immunoSEQ multiplex PCR; TCRdb keeps only in-frame clonotypes and omits some of them. V and J calls and clone size are copied from that table; D and trimming were computed from the DNA. Found here are under 130,000 clones; the top ten clones hold about 0.59%. The genes are TRBV11-3 and TRBJ2-7, with D hard to call. The sample comprised PBMCs. This sequence was found in a man between 45 and 60 years old in good health and CMV-seronegative. CDR3 nucleotides: TGTGCCAGCAGCCCGTCCTACGAGCAGTACTTC. Amino acid sequence: CASSPSYEQYF.